This note documents a single T cell receptor beta chain sequence. Its specificity is not known. This entry is derived from a study of cytomegalovirus exposure and HLA in healthy donors. Study results and limitations: Several top significant clusters appeared, in a later analysis, to be linked to common viral pathogens.

Both 60 Vbeta primers and 13 Jbeta primers went into the PCR. The method was immunoSEQ multiplex PCR; TCRdb's version includes in-frame clones alone and lacks a portion of them. The sample carries 220,000 or so clones, more than 60% recorded once. Sample: PBMCs. This TCR was recovered from a woman aged 25 to 39 in good health and CMV-seronegative.

The CDR3 here is CASSANRAGGRETQYF. CDR3 DNA sequence: TGTGCCAGCAGCGCCAATAGGGCGGGGGGCCGGGAGACCCAGTACTTC. The V gene is TRBV9, the J gene TRBJ2-5; 8 bases map to TRBD2. V lost 3 bases, J lost 5 bases, and 12 bases stayed unmatched. The CDR3 has 16 amino acids. In germline, CDR1 is SGDLS, CDR2 YYNGEE.